The 25 T cell receptor beta chains given below trace back to one sample, sequenced in a study of shared clonotypes between healthy human individuals (dated by TCRdb to about 2020). Library generation was performed with the immunoSEQ multiplex PCR assay. TCRdb's version of the immuneACCESS table is confined to in-frame rearrangements and falls short of the full clone set. An unresolved V gene accounts for under half of the shortfall where checked; the remainder is of unknown origin. This sample lists about 2 million clones; approximately 95% were detected once. The top ten clones comprise approximately 1.2% of the sample. CD8 naive samples were CD45RO-negative cells positively selected for CCR7, giving a CD45RA+CCR7+ population that excluded TemRA cells. The specimen sequenced was naive CD8+ T cells sorted from blood. What this sample's cell subset or site label stands for: CD45RA+CCR7+. These receptors were taken from a man younger than 35 in good health.

The V call is TRBV29-1, the J call TRBJ2-7, with D maybe TRBD2 (7 bases). The V gene's germline CDR1 is SQVTM and CDR2 ANQGSEA. V was pared by 4 bases and J by 3 bases, with 16 bases between. The CDR3 has 14 residues. CDR3 DNA sequence: TGCAGCGTTGTAGGGGGGGACTCCGACTACGAGCAGTACTTC. It is translated as CSVVGGDSDYEQYF.

The V gene is TRBV6-5, the J gene TRBJ2-3; 9 bases are shared with TRBD2. Germline V gene sequence: CDR1 MNHEY, CDR2 SVGAGI. The V segment lost 2 bases and the J segment 2 bases; nucleotides outside the gene matches: 2. The CDR3 has 15 residues. DNA of the CDR3: TGTGCCAGCAGTTACGGCGGGAGGGCCACAGATACGCAGTATTTT. Translated: CASSYGGRATDTQYF.

This chain joins TRBV11-2 and TRBJ2-7, with 12 bases fitting TRBD2. V lost 5 bases, J lost 3 bases, and 11 bases stayed unmatched. Germline V lookup: CDR1 SGHAT, CDR2 FQNNGV. This CDR3 contains 17 residues. The CDR3 coding sequence is TGTGCCAGCAGCCCAACACTTTGGACTAGCGGGAACTACGAGCAGTACTTC. Translated: CASSPTLWTSGNYEQYF.

The rearrangement links TRBV4-3 to TRBJ2-4; the D gene is possibly TRBD2 (6 bases). Trimming removed 0 bases at V and 7 bases at J, with 10 bases between. CDR1 LGHNA and CDR2 YSLEER come from the germline V gene. The CDR3 is 14 residues long. CDR3 residues: CASSQDSGGNIQYF. The DNA for the CDR3 is TGCGCCAGCAGCCAAGATAGTGGAGGGAACATTCAGTACTTC.

The chain uses TRBV7-9 and TRBJ1-2; 9 positions match TRBD1. Trimming removed 10 bases from V and 5 bases from J; junction bases left unmatched: 8. This CDR3 spans 13 amino acids. CDR1 SEHNR and CDR2 FQNEAQ come from the germline V gene (reference sequence). The CDR3 DNA reads as TGTGCCACCGAAACACAGGGGGCGTATGGCTACACCTTC. Translated, it gives CATETQGAYGYTF.

Details on this clone: This sequence is one base from a far larger clone and is likely a read error. The sample holds other DNA sequences that translate to the same CDR3. The rearrangement joins TRBV9 to TRBJ1-1; D is undetermined. Trimming cost V 0 bases and J 1 base, with 4 bases left between them. Germline lookup yields CDR1 SGDLS and CDR2 YYNGEE. The CDR3 covers 13 residues. The DNA of the CDR3 is TGTGCCAGCAGCGTAGGAGAGAACACTGAAGCTTTCTTT. Its translation is CASSVGENTEAFF.

This chain uses TRBV9 with TRBJ2-5; TRBD2 is a possible D gene (6 bases). Trimming took off 4 bases at V and 1 base at J, with 14 bases between the two ends. CDR1 and CDR2 from the germline V gene are SGDLS and YYNGEE. This CDR3 contains 15 residues. The CDR3 DNA sequence: TGTGCCAGCAGCTTCTCAGGGACTGGCCAAGAGACCCAGTACTTC. Translating it yields CASSFSGTGQETQYF.

For this clone: Different DNA sequences within this sample yield the same CDR3. The gene calls are TRBV4-1 and TRBJ2-1; D perhaps matches TRBD2 (6 bases). V was trimmed by 0 bases and J by 6 bases, leaving 6 bases between them. The CDR3 loop spans 13 amino acids. The V gene's germline CDR1 is MGHRA and CDR2 YSYEKL. As DNA, the CDR3 is TGCGCCAGCAGCCAAGAGGAGGGCAATGAGCAGTTCTTC. Protein product: CASSQEEGNEQFF.

This rearrangement joins TRBV6-1 to TRBJ2-3; perhaps TRBD1 as D (5 bases). This CDR3 region has 13 residues. Germline V gives CDR1 MNHNS, CDR2 SASEGT. Trimming stripped 9 bases from V and 2 bases from J, with 12 bases between. CDR3 nucleotides: TGTGCCAGTTTCGTGGACAACACAGATACGCAGTATTTT. As protein: CASFVDNTDTQYF.

This chain uses TRBV5-1 with TRBJ1-4, with D possibly TRBD1 on 5 matching bases. This CDR3 has 14 residues. V lost 4 bases, J lost 8 bases, and 15 bases lay in between. Germline CDR1 and CDR2: SGHRS and YFSETQ. CDR3 nucleotides: TGCGCCAGCAGCCCCTCGGGGGAGGGAGAAAAACTGTTTTTT. It encodes CASSPSGEGEKLFF.

The chain has TRBV28 and TRBJ2-2, with 7 nucleotides matching TRBD1. Germline V gives CDR1 MDHEN, CDR2 SYDVKM. The CDR3 sequence is 16 residues long. Trimming removed 3 bases from V and 5 bases from J; junction bases left unmatched: 9. The CDR3 DNA sequence: TGTGCCAGCAGTTTCGTCGCAAAGACAGGGACCGGGGAGCTGTTTTTT. It encodes CASSFVAKTGTGELFF.

This sequence joins TRBV4-1 and TRBJ1-1, with D perhaps TRBD1 (5 bases). The CDR3 covers 15 residues. The germline V gene encodes CDR1 MGHRA and CDR2 YSYEKL. Between the trimmed V and J ends, which lost 8 bases and 7 bases, there was a span of 23 bases. The CDR3 sequence is CASGPAEGAVVEAFF. The CDR3 nucleotides are TGCGCCAGCGGCCCTGCTGAAGGGGCGGTAGTTGAAGCTTTCTTT.

The genes are TRBV30 and TRBJ2-1, with 7 bases that match TRBD2. The junction had 4 bases not matched to a gene; V was cut back by 0 bases and J by 8 bases. The CDR3 runs to 13 residues. CDR1 is GTSNPN, CDR2 SVGIG, per germline (reference sequence). The CDR3 loop is CAWSVGRAYEQFF. Written as DNA, the CDR3 is TGTGCCTGGAGTGTAGGGAGGGCCTATGAGCAGTTCTTC.

The chain uses TRBV11-1 and TRBJ1-1, with D hard to call. Trimming took off 4 bases at V and 1 base at J, with 7 bases between the two ends. The germline gives CDR1 SGHAT, CDR2 FQDESV (reference sequence). This CDR3 comprises 13 residues. CDR3 sequence: CASSSRENTEAFF. The CDR3 DNA reads as TGTGCCAGCAGCTCTAGGGAGAACACTGAAGCTTTCTTT. Filled out from reference TRBV11-1 and TRBJ1-1, the complete variable domain reads EAEVAQSPRYKITEKSQAVAFWCDPISGHATLYWYRQILGQGPELLVQFQDESVVDDSQLPKDRFSAERLKGVDSTLKIQPAELGDSAMYLCASSSRENTEAFFGQGTRLTVV.

The chain employs TRBV27 and TRBJ1-1; weak D call: TRBD1 (5 bases). Germline CDR1 reads MNHEY; CDR2 reads SMNVEV (reference sequence). The CDR3 extends over 15 amino acids. The V gene lost 2 bases and the J gene lost 1 base, with 11 bases spanning the gap. CDR3 sequence (DNA): TGTGCCAGCAGTTTAGGTCAGGGAAGGAACACTGAAGCTTTCTTT. Amino acids: CASSLGQGRNTEAFF.

The CDR3 nucleotides read TGTGCCAGCAGTGCGCGGGGGAGCTCCTACAATGAGCAGTTCTTC. Amino acid sequence: CASSARGSSYNEQFF. V is TRBV2 and J is TRBJ2-1; 7 nucleotides align to TRBD2. Germline CDR1 and CDR2: SNHLY and FYNNEI. This CDR3 comprises 15 residues. The V gene end was trimmed by 4 bases and the J gene end by 0 bases; junction bases not matched to a gene: 3.

The J gene is TRBJ2-5, the V gene TRBV11-2; TRBD2 matches 10 bases. The junction had 12 bases not matched to a gene; V was cut back by 2 bases and J by 9 bases. The CDR3 runs 16 residues. Germline CDR1 SGHAT, CDR2 FQNNGV. The CDR3 region has the DNA TGTGCCAGCAGCTTATTGCTAGCGGGGGCCCAACGGGCCCAGTACTTC. Translation gives CASSLLLAGAQRAQYF.

This chain joins TRBV29-1 and TRBJ2-7; 7 positions agree with TRBD2. The J segment lost 2 bases and the V segment lost 6 bases, leaving 13 bases of the junction unmatched. The germline V gene encodes CDR1 SQVTM and CDR2 ANQGSEA. The CDR3 runs 15 residues. CDR3 coding DNA: TGCAGCGTCGGAGGGAGGGCAGGGAGCCCCTACGAGCAGTACTTC. Translated, it gives CSVGGRAGSPYEQYF.

The chain uses TRBV1 and TRBJ2-2; the D call of TRBD2 is as the table states it, not checked on the DNA. TRBV1 is annotated as a pseudogene. The CDR3 has 16 residues. This chain's CDR3 is CTSSQGLAGANGELFF. The CDR3 DNA follows: TGCACCAGCAGCCAAGGACTAGCGGGAGCAAACGGGGAGCTGTTTTTT.

The chain joins TRBV30 to TRBJ1-2; possibly TRBD1 for D (5 bases). This CDR3 spans 12 amino acids. The V end was cut by 0 bases, the J end by 8 bases, with 10 bases between. From germline, CDR1 is GTSNPN and CDR2 SVGIG (reference sequence). The CDR3 bases are TGTGCCTGGAGTGTACAGGCCGAGGGCTACACCTTC. Its protein product is CAWSVQAEGYTF.

A single count supports this clone. V gene TRBV19 combines with J gene TRBJ2-3; TRBD1 aligns across 7 bases. With 5 bases clipped from V and 0 bases from J, the junction kept 5 bases outside the gene matches. CDR3 length: 15 amino acids. CDR1 and CDR2 from the germline V gene are LNHDA and SQIVND (reference sequence). The CDR3 bases are TGTGCCAGTAGTCCGACAGGGTCTAGCACAGATACGCAGTATTTT. Its protein product is CASSPTGSSTDTQYF.

The chain couples TRBV29-1 to TRBJ2-7; 10 bases match TRBD2. Looked up from germline, CDR1 is SQVTM and CDR2 is ANQGSEA. V shed 3 bases, J shed 2 bases, and the junction held 4 bases outside the gene matches. This CDR3 spans 14 amino acids. CDR3 nucleotides: TGCAGCGTTGACCTAGCGGGAGCCCCCTACGAGCAGTACTTC. Translated, it gives CSVDLAGAPYEQYF.

The chain employs TRBV5-8 and TRBJ2-1; no firm D call. CDR1 SGHTS and CDR2 YDEGEE come from the germline V gene. Between the trimmed V and J ends, which lost 4 bases and 5 bases, there was a span of 7 bases. This CDR3 is built from 12 residues. CDR3 region: CASSHPNNEQFF. The CDR3 nucleotides are TGTGCCAGCAGCCATCCTAACAATGAGCAGTTCTTC. Full variable domain (missing parts from reference TRBV5-8 and TRBJ2-1): EAGVTQSPTHLIKTRGQQATLRCSPISGHTSVYWYQQALGLGLQFLLWYDEGEERNRGNFPPRFSGRQFPNYSSELNVNALELEDSALYLCASSHPNNEQFFGPGTRLTVL.

Comment on this clone: No conserved phenylalanine or tryptophan is present at the end of the CDR3, so a read error is the likely explanation. V usage is TRBV7-2 and J usage is TRBJ2-7; 7 bases fit TRBD2. J was trimmed by 3 bases and V by 1 base; bases with no gene match: 6. The CDR3 sequence is 15 residues long. CDR1 is SGHTA and CDR2 is FQGNSA in the germline V gene. CDR3 coding DNA: TGTGCCAGCAGCTTAGACCCTGGCGGGAGCTACGAGCAGTACCTC. Translating gives CASSLDPGGSYEQYL.

This chain connects TRBV6-6 to TRBJ1-2, with D unclear. In germline, CDR1 is MNHNY, CDR2 SVGAGI (reference sequence). Trimming took 0 bases from V and 7 from J, leaving 12 bases between them. The CDR3 is 14 amino acids. CDR3 DNA: TGTGCCAGCAGTTACTCGACGGACCAGTTTGGCTACACCTTC. Amino acid sequence: CASSYSTDQFGYTF.